Presented here are 9 T cell receptor beta chains from one specimen sequenced in a study of cytomegalovirus exposure and HLA in healthy donors. It was with 60 Vbeta and 13 Jbeta primers that the PCR ran. Profiled with immunoSEQ multiplex PCR; TCRdb holds only in-frame clones, not every one. The sample includes about 100,000 clones, 73% of them seen just once. The sequenced sample consisted of PBMCs. The receptors come from a man aged 40-49 years in good health and CMV-seronegative.

V gene TRBV7-8 combines with J gene TRBJ2-7, with 10 positions matching TRBD1. This CDR3 has 14 amino acids. CDR1 and CDR2 (germline): SGHVS, FQNEAQ. V was pared by 8 bases and J by 5 bases, with 9 bases of the junction left unmatched. In DNA, the CDR3 is TGTGCCAGCCTTTCGTGGGACAGGGGAAACGAGCAGTACTTC. It yields the protein CASLSWDRGNEQYF.

The rearrangement uses TRBV5-6 and TRBJ1-2; 9 nucleotides line up with TRBD1. The CDR3 loop spans 14 amino acids. V trimming: 0 bases; J trimming: 4 bases; junction bases outside the gene matches: 1. CDR1 and CDR2 (germline): SGHDT, YYEEEE. CDR3 nucleotides: TGTGCCAGCAGCTTGGGGACAGGGGTCTATGGCTACACCTTC. This encodes CASSLGTGVYGYTF.

A few counts support this clone. This chain uses TRBV19 with TRBJ1-2, with TRBD1 identical over 7 bases. This CDR3 has 14 amino acids. Germline lookup yields CDR1 LNHDA and CDR2 SQIVND (reference sequence). V lost 2 bases, J lost 6 bases, and 6 bases stayed unmatched. The DNA of the CDR3 is TGTGCCAGTAGTATACGACAGGGCGTTAATGGCTACACCTTC. This gives the protein CASSIRQGVNGYTF.

This rearrangement joins TRBV6-1 to TRBJ2-7, with 15 bases that match TRBD2. This CDR3 is built from 18 residues. Per germline, CDR1 MNHNS and CDR2 SASEGT. Trimming at V came to 1 base and at J to 2 bases, leaving 6 bases not matched to a gene. CDR3 residues: CASSEVGTSGGRTYEQYF. The CDR3 region has the DNA TGTGCCAGCAGTGAAGTGGGGACTAGCGGGGGGCGAACCTACGAGCAGTACTTC.

The chain has TRBV5-4 and TRBJ2-1; 11 bases match TRBD2. Germline CDR1 SGHNT, CDR2 YYREEE (reference sequence). CDR3 length: 17 amino acids. The junction had 15 bases not matched to a gene; V was cut back by 6 bases and J by 7 bases. DNA of the CDR3: TGTGCCAGCACCTTAGGGGCTAGCGGGGGGCCTTTAAATGAGCAGTTCTTC. It encodes CASTLGASGGPLNEQFF.

V and J are TRBV7-3 and TRBJ2-5, with D perhaps TRBD2 (5 bases). V was trimmed by 3 bases and J by 5 bases, leaving 13 bases between them. Germline V lookup: CDR1 SGHTA, CDR2 FQGTGA. This CDR3 has 14 amino acids. For the CDR3, the DNA is TGTGCCAGCAGCTTCAGTCCCTCGGGGGAGACCCAGTACTTC. As protein: CASSFSPSGETQYF.

The chain joins TRBV6-1 to TRBJ2-5; possibly TRBD2 for D (5 bases). The V and J ends lost 4 bases and 5 bases respectively, with 14 bases between them. Germline lookup yields CDR1 MNHNS and CDR2 SASEGT. The CDR3 has 14 residues. The CDR3: CASSVGTGVETQYF. CDR3 bases: TGTGCCAGCAGTGTAGGCACCGGGGTTGAGACCCAGTACTTC.

This clone occurred once. This rearrangement joins TRBV7-2 to TRBJ2-7; TRBD2 agrees at 9 bases. This CDR3 spans 18 amino acids. The junction had 12 bases not matched to a gene; V was cut back by 3 bases and J by 0 bases. Germline values: CDR1 SGHTA, CDR2 FQGNSA. The CDR3 is CASSFFLASGERSYEQYF. CDR3 bases: TGTGCCAGCAGCTTCTTCTTGGCTAGCGGGGAACGCTCCTACGAGCAGTACTTC.

This clone has a handful of counts. The V call is TRBV6-1, the J call TRBJ2-1, with a weak D call TRBD2 (7 bases). Germline CDR1 and CDR2: MNHNS and SASEGT. The ends were cut back, 6 bases at V and 3 bases at J, with 15 bases in the middle. This CDR3 is built from 15 residues. The CDR3, as DNA: TGTGCCAGCAGCCAATGGGGGGGCGTCTACAATGAGCAGTTCTTC. Amino acid sequence: CASSQWGGVYNEQFF.